The subject of this entry is one T cell receptor beta chain. This was a deep-level run. DNA at about 0.2 ug, roughly 27,000 T cell genomes, went into sorted-subset replicate PCRs. Measured with immunoSEQ multiplex PCR; TCRdb has only the in-frame clones, and not every one. The table lists approximately 1.9 million clones, around 93% of them singletons, with more than 1.5% in the top ten. The data were taken from a study of shared clonotypes between healthy human individuals. Study background: Ranging from 18 to 49 in age, donors were a couple of women and three men. Each donor's CD4 naive and CD4 memory cells filled three plates apiece, CD8 naive two, and CD8 memory one.

Naive CD8 cells lacked CD45RO and underwent positive selection for CCR7, leaving out terminally differentiated effector memory CD45RA+ cells. Sequences were obtained from naive CD8+ T cells from PBMCs. The sequence derives from a man in his late teens or twenties in good health. Some clones in this sample may be carry-over from other donors' samples.

CDR3 residues: CSGLGGTGVHEQYF. CDR3 in DNA: TGCAGCGGATTGGGTGGGACAGGGGTCCACGAGCAGTACTTC. The chain is built from TRBV29-1 and TRBJ2-7; 10 nucleotides line up with TRBD1. The CDR3 runs 14 residues. Germline CDR1 is SQVTM and CDR2 is ANQGSEA. Trimming removed 7 bases from V and 5 bases from J; junction bases left unmatched: 11.